What follows is one T cell receptor (beta chain) and its context. Produced via immunoSEQ multiplex PCR; TCRdb's table is partial and in-frame only. The sample lists roughly 150,000 clones; 70% to 90% were seen once. The source of the sample is a study of blood T cell repertoires in COVID-19. Germline CDR1 SGDLS, CDR2 YYNGEE. V gave up 4 bases and J gave up 2 bases; unmatched junction bases: 8. The CDR3 length is 15 residues. Sequenced input: peripheral blood. The clonotype originates from a man in his fifties with acute or convalescent COVID-19. This chain joins TRBV9 and TRBJ2-7; 8 nucleotides match TRBD2. CDR3: CASSKTGTSAYEQYF. CDR3 in DNA: TGTGCCAGCAGCAAAACCGGGACTAGTGCCTACGAGCAGTACTTC.